The TCR beta chain under discussion was sequenced for a study of T-cell memory formation after mild COVID-19. Study-level background: Clusters were largely donor specific.

Per germline, CDR1 KGHDR and CDR2 SFDVKD. The CDR3 length is 13 residues. Trimming took 3 bases from V and 6 from J, leaving 10 bases between them. Regarding the study as a whole: Day 15 to 85 contracting clones showed balanced CD4/CD8; day 15 to 37 expanders favored CD4+. Memory from before infection featured some responding clones, which suggests cross-reactive memory joined.

5'RACE primed at constant segments yielded TCR alpha and TCR beta cDNA libraries bearing sample barcodes and UMIs. From the 5' RACE reads, TCRdb called clonotypes with MiXCR, one entry per CDR3 protein. The sample holds under 400,000 distinct CDR3 sequences, 25% to 30% seen once. Regarding this clonotype: Its matching antigen is unknown.

The sample consisted of PBMCs or a T cell subset sorted from them (not recorded which). The chain joins TRBV24-1 to TRBJ1-2; a possible D gene is TRBD1 (6 bases). The TCR sequence derives from an adult woman who had mild COVID-19 (a few samples of this study predate the infection). Cell type and time point are not known. CDR3 protein: CATSDPQGNGYTF. The CDR3 DNA sequence: TGTGCCACCAGTGATCCGCAGGGGAATGGCTACACCTTC.